This record covers a single T cell receptor beta chain. Its antigen is not identified. The data were taken from a study of cytomegalovirus exposure and HLA in healthy donors. Findings and caveats of the study: TCR sequences were mostly rare, though some public TCRs occurred in many donors.

13 Jbeta primers and 60 Vbeta primers were used for the PCR. In the original processing: A follow-up analysis tallied about 80 million unique TCR beta chains, some 11 million shared. Only in-frame clones appear in the TCRdb table, and some are missing; sequencing was by immunoSEQ multiplex PCR. V and J calls and clone size are given by that table; D and trimming were obtained from the DNA. Of about 100,000 clones in the sample, approximately 76% are singletons; the top ten hold around 7%. V lost 5 bases to trimming and J lost 3 bases; unmatched junction nucleotides: 6. CDR1 and CDR2 (germline): SNHLY, FYNNEI. The CDR3 extends over 14 amino acids.

This clonotype was sampled from a man between 40 and 49 years old in good health and CMV-seropositive. The rearrangement uses TRBV2 and TRBJ2-7; TRBD1 aligns across 8 bases. The sample consisted of PBMCs. The CDR3 DNA reads as TGTGCCAGCAGTCCCGGAACAGGGGGCTACGAGCAGTACTTC. Amino acids: CASSPGTGGYEQYF.